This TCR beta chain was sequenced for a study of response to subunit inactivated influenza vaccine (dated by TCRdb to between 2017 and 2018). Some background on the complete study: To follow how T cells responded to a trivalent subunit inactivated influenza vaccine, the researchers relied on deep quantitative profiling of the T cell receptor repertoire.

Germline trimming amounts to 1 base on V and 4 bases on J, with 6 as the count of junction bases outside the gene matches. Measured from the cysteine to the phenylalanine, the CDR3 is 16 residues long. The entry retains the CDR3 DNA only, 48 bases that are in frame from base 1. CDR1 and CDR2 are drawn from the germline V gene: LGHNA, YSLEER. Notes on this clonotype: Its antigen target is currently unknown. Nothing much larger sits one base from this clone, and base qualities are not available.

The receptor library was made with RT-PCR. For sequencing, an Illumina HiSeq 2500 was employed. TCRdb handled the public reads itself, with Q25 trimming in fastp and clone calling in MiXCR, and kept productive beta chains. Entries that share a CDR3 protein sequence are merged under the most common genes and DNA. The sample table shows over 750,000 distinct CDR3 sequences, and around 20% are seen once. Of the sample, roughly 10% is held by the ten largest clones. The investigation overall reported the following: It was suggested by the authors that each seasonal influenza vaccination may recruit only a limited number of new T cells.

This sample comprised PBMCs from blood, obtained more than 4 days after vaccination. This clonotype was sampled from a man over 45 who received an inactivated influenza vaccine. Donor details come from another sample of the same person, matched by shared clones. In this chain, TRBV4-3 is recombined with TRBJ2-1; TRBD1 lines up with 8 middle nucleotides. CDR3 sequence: CASSQARWTGYNEQFF. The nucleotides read TGCGCCAGCAGCCAAGCCCGCTGGACAGGGTACAATGAGCAGTTCTTC.